This T cell receptor beta chain was sequenced in a study of control samples from healthy donors and cancer patients. Repertoires were generated with immunoSEQ multiplex PCR, while TCRdb's copy carries only in-frame clones and drops some. This table holds about 69,000 clones, 84% found once. The receptor was isolated from a woman aged 45-65 years with lung cancer. The sample taken for sequencing was PBMCs.

The CDR3 DNA sequence: TGTGCCAGTAGTATATCGACAGGGGGCGTATATGGCTACACCTTC. Translated: CASSISTGGVYGYTF. This rearrangement joins TRBV19 to TRBJ1-2; 10 positions match TRBD1. V lost 2 bases and J lost 5; bases outside the gene matches: 5. The CDR3 contains 15 residues. Germline V gives CDR1 LNHDA, CDR2 SQIVND (reference sequence).